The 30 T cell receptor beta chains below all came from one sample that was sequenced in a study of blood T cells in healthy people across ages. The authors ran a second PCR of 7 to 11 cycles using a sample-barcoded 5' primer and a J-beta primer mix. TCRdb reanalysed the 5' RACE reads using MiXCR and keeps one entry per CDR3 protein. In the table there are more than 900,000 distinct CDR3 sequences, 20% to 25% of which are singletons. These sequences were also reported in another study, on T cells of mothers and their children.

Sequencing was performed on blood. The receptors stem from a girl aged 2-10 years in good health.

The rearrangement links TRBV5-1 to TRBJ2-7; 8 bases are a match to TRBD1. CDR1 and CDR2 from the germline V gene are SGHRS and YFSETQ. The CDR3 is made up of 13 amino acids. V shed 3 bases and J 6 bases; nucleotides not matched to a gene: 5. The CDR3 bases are TGCGCCAGCAGCTACCGGACAGGGATCGAGCAGTACTTC. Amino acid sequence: CASSYRTGIEQYF.

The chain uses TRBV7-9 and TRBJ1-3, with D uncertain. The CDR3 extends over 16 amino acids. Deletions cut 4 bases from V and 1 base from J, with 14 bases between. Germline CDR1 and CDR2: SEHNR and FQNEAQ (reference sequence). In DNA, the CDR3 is TGTGCCAGCAGCTCTTCGTCGGCCCGGTCTGGAAACACCATATATTTT. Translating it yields CASSSSSARSGNTIYF.

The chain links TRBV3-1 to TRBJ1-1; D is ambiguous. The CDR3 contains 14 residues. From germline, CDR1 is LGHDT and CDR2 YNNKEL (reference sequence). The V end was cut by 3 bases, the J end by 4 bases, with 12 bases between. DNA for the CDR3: TGTGCCAGCAGCCAGGACTCGGGGAGCACTGAAGCTTTCTTT. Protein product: CASSQDSGSTEAFF. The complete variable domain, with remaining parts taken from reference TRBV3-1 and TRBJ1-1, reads DTAVSQTPKYLVTQMGNDKSIKCEQNLGHDTMYWYKQDSKKFLKIMFSYNNKELIINETVPNRFSPKSPDKAHLNLHINSLELGDSAVYFCASSQDSGSTEAFFGQGTRLTVV.

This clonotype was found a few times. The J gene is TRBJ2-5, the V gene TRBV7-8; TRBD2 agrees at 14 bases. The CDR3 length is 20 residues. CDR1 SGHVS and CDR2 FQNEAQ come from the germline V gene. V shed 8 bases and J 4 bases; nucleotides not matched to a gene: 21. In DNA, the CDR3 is TGTGCCAGCGACCACCGTTTCCCTTCGGGACTAGCGGGAGTAGCAGAGACCCAGTACTTC. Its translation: CASDHRFPSGLAGVAETQYF. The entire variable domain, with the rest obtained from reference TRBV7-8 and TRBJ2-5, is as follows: GAGVSQSPRYKVAKRGQDVALRCDPISGHVSLFWYQQALGQGPEFLTYFQNEAQLDKSGLPSDRFFAERPEGSVSTLKIQRTQQEDSAVYLCASDHRFPSGLAGVAETQYFGPGTRLLVL.

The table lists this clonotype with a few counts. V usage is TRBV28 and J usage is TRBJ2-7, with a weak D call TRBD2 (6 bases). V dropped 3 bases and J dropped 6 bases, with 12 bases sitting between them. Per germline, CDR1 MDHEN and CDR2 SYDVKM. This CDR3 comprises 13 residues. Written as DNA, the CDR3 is TGTGCCAGCAGTTTTCCTCGGGGGAGCGAGCAGTACTTC. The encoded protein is CASSFPRGSEQYF.

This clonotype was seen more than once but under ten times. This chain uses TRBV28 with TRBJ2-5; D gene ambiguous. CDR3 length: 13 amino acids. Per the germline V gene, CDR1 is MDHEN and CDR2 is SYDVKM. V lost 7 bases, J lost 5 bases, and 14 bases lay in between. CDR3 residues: CASKVGFQETQYF. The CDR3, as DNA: TGTGCCAGCAAGGTGGGGTTTCAGGAGACCCAGTACTTC.

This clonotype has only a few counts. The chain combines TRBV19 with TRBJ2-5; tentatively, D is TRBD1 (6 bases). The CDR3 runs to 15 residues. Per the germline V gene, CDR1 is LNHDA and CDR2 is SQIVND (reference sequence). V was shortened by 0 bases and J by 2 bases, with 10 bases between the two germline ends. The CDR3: CASSIELDSQETQYF. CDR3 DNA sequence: TGTGCCAGTAGTATAGAACTGGACAGTCAAGAGACCCAGTACTTC.

CDR3 in amino acids: CSARVEGTSGRAVTTDTQYF. For the CDR3, the DNA is TGCAGTGCTAGAGTGGAGGGGACTAGCGGGAGGGCCGTTACGACAGATACGCAGTATTTT. The rearrangement uses TRBV20-1 and TRBJ2-3, with 16 bases matching TRBD2. Trimming at V came to 1 base and at J to 3 bases, leaving 13 bases not matched to a gene. Germline V gene sequence: CDR1 DFQATT, CDR2 SNEGSKA (reference sequence). The CDR3 consists of 20 residues.

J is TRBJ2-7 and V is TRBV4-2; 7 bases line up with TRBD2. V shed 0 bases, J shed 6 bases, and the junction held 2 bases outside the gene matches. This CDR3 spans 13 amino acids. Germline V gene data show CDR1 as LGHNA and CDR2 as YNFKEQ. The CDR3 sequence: CASSQDTGGEQYF. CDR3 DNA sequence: TGTGCCAGCAGCCAAGATACGGGAGGCGAGCAGTACTTC.

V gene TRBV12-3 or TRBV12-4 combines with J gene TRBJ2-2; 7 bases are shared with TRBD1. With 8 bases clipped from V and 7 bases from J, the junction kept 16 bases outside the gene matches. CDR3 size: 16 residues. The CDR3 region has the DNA TGTGCCAGCGATAAGGGGGCGCGGAGTAAGGGCGGGGAGCTGTTTTTT. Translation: CASDKGARSKGGELFF.

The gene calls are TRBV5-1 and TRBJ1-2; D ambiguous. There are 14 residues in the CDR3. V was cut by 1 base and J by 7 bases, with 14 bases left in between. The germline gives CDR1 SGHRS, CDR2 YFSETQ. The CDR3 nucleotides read TGCGCCAGCAGCTTGTTCGGAGGCTCCACTGGCTACACCTTC. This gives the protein CASSLFGGSTGYTF.

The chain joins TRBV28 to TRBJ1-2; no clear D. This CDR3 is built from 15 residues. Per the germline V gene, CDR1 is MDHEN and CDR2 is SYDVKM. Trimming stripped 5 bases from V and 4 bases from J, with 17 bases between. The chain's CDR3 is CASSPTLGRTYGYTF. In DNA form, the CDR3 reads TGTGCCAGCAGTCCTACTCTCGGACGGACCTATGGCTACACCTTC.

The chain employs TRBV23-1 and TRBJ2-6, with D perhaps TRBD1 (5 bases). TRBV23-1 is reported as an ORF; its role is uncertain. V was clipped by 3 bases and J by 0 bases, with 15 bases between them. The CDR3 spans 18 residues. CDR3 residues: CASSHSGRVDSGANVLTF. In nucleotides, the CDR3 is TGCGCCAGCAGTCATTCCGGCAGGGTAGACTCTGGGGCCAACGTCCTGACTTTC.

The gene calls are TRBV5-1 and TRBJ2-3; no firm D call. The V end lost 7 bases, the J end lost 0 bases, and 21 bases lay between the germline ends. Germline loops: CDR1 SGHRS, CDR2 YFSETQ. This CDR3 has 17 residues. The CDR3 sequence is CASCPLGFVLSTDTQYF. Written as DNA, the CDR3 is TGCGCCAGCTGCCCTCTTGGATTCGTCTTAAGCACAGATACGCAGTATTTT.

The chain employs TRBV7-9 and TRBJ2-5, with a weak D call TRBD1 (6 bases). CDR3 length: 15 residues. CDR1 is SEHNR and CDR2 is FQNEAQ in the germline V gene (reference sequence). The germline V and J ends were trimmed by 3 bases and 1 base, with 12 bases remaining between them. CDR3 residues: CASSFDAGAQETQYF. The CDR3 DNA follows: TGTGCCAGCAGCTTTGATGCAGGGGCCCAAGAGACCCAGTACTTC.

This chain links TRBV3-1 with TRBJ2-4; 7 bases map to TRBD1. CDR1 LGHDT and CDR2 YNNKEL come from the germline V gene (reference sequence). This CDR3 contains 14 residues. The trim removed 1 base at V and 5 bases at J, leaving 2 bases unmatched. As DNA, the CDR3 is TGTGCCAGCAGCCAAGGGGACAGTCAAAACATTCAGTACTTC. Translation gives CASSQGDSQNIQYF.

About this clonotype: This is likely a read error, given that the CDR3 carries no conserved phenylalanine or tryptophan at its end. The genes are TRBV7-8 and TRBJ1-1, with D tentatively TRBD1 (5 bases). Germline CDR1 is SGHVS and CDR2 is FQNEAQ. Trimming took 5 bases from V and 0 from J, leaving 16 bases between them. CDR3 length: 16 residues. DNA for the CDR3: TGTGCCAGCAGCCCCAACCGGGACCCCCTGAACACTGAAGCTTTCCTT. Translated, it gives CASSPNRDPLNTEAFL.

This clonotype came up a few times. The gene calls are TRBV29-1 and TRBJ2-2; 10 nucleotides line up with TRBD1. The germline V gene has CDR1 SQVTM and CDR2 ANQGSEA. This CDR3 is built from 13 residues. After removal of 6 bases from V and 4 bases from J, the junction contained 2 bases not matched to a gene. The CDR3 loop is CSVWTGGTGELFF. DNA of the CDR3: TGCAGCGTCTGGACAGGGGGCACCGGGGAGCTGTTTTTT.

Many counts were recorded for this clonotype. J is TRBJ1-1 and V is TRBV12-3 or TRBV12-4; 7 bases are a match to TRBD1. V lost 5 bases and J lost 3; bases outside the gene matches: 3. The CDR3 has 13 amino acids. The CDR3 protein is CASSTTGDTEAFF. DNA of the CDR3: TGTGCCAGCAGTACCACAGGGGACACTGAAGCTTTCTTT.

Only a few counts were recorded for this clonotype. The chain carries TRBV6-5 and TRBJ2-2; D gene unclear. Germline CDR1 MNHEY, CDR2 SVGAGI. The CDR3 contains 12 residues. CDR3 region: CATHENTGELFF. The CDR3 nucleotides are TGTGCTACCCACGAGAACACCGGGGAGCTGTTTTTT.

CDR3 sequence: CSALPGLAGDRAAKNIQYF. The CDR3 DNA sequence: TGCAGTGCTCTTCCCGGACTAGCGGGAGACCGCGCCGCCAAAAACATTCAGTACTTC. The chain uses TRBV20-1 and TRBJ2-4; 13 nucleotides agree with TRBD2. The CDR3 is 19 residues long. CDR1 is DFQATT, CDR2 SNEGSKA, per germline (reference sequence). V trimming: 5 bases; J trimming: 1 base; junction bases outside the gene matches: 14.

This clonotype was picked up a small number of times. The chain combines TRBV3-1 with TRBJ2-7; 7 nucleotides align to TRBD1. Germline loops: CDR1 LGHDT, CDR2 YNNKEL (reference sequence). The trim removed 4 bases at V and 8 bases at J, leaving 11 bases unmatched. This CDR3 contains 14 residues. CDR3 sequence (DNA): TGTGCCAGCAGCCCGTCCGGGTCAGGGGGTAAGCAGTACTTC. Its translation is CASSPSGSGGKQYF.

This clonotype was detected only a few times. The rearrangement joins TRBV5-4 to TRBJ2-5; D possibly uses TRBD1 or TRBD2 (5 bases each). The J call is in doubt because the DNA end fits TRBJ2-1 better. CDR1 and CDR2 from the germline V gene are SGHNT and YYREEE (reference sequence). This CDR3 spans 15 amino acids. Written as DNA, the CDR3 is TGTGCCAGCAGCTCTCGGGGCTCTGGGATTGAAGAGCAGTTCTTC. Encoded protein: CASSSRGSGIEEQFF.

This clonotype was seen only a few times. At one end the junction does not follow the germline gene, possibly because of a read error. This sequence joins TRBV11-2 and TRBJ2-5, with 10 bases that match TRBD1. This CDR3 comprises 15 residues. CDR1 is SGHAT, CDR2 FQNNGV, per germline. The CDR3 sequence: CASSYPGTGDETQYF. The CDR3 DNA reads TGTGCCAGTAGCTACCCCGGGACAGGGGACGAGACCCAGTACTTC.

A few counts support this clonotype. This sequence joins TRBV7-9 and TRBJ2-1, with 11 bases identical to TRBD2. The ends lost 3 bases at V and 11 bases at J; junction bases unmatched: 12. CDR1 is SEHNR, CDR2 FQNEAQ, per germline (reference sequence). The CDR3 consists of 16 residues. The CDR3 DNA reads TGTGCCAGCAGCTTGGCAGTAGCGGGAGGGGACATTCAGCAGTTCTTC. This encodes CASSLAVAGGDIQQFF.

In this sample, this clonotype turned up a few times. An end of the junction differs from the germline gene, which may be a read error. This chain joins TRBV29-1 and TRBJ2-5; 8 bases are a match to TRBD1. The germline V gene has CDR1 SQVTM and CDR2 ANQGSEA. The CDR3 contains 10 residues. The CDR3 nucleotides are TGCAGCGTTGAAAGAGGGACAGGTTTCTTC. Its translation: CSVERGTGFF. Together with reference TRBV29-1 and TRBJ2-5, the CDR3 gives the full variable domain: SAVISQKPSRDICQRGTSLTIQCQVDSQVTMMFWYRQQPGQSLTLIATANQGSEATYESGFVIDKFPISRPNLTFSTLTVSNMSPEDSSIYLCSVERGTGFFGPGTRLLVL.

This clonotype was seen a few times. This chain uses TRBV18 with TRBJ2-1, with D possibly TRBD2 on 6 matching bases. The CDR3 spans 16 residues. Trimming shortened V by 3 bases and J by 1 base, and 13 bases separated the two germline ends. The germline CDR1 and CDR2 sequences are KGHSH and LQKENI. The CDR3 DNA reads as TGTGCCAGCTCACCGGACGGCGGGACGTCCTACAATGAGCAGTTCTTC. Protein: CASSPDGGTSYNEQFF.

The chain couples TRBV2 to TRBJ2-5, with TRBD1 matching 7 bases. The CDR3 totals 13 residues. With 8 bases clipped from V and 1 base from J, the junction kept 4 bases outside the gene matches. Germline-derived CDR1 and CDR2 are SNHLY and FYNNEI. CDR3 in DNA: TGTGCCAGCGGCCGGGACAGCCAAGAGACCCAGTACTTC. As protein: CASGRDSQETQYF. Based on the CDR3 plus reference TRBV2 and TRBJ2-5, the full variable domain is EPEVTQTPSHQVTQMGQEVILRCVPISNHLYFYWYRQILGQKVEFLVSFYNNEISEKSEIFDDQFSVERPDGSNFTLKIRSTKLEDSAMYFCASGRDSQETQYFGPGTRLLVL.

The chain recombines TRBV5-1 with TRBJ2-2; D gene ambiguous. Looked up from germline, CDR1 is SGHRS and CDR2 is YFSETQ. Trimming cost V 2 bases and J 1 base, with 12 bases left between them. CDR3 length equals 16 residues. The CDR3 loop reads CASSLEGTLNTGELFF. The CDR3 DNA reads TGCGCCAGCAGCTTAGAAGGTACTCTGAACACCGGGGAGCTGTTTTTT.

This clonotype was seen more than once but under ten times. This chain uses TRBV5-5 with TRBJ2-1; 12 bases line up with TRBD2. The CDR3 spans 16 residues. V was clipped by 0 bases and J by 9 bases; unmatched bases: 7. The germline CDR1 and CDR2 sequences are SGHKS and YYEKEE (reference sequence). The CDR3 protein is CASSLVASGGVVEQFF. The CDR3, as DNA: TGTGCCAGCAGCTTGGTAGCTAGCGGGGGGGTCGTTGAGCAGTTCTTC.